The 20 T cell receptor beta chains below were found in one sample sequenced in a study of T cell changes during pregnancy in multiple sclerosis. Profiled with immunoSEQ multiplex PCR; TCRdb holds only in-frame clones, not every one. The table records more than 85,000 clones, 94% of them present only once. The starting material was peripheral blood, obtained after pregnancy. Source of these receptors: a female donor in good health, enrolled as a control in a pregnancy study.

The rearrangement links TRBV7-2 to TRBJ2-3, with 8 bases that match TRBD1. The CDR3 consists of 13 residues. J lost 5 bases, V lost 5 bases, and 3 bases had no gene match. Germline V gene data show CDR1 as SGHTA and CDR2 as FQGNSA. This CDR3 is CASSTDRGDTQYF. CDR3 DNA: TGTGCCAGCAGCACCGACAGGGGAGATACGCAGTATTTT.

The CDR3 here is CASSPPSGSYEQYF. CDR3 bases: TGTGCCAGCTCACCACCTAGCGGGAGCTACGAGCAGTACTTC. The V call is TRBV18, the J call TRBJ2-7, with 9 bases matching TRBD2. Germline CDR1 and CDR2: KGHSH and LQKENI. V lost 0 bases and J lost 3; bases outside the gene matches: 0. The CDR3 spans 14 residues.

The chain uses TRBV5-4 and TRBJ2-7, with D perhaps matching TRBD1 (5 bases). The CDR3 length is 15 residues. The germline V and J ends were trimmed by 3 bases and 2 bases, with 15 bases remaining between them. Germline loops: CDR1 SGHNT, CDR2 YYREEE (reference sequence). This CDR3 is CASSSKTGHPYEQYF. CDR3 bases: TGTGCCAGCAGCTCCAAAACCGGACACCCCTACGAGCAGTACTTC.

V gene TRBV30 combines with J gene TRBJ2-5; 7 bases are a match to TRBD2. Trimming cost V 1 base and J 7 bases; bases outside gene matches: 12. CDR1 is GTSNPN and CDR2 is SVGIG in the germline V gene (reference sequence). The CDR3 loop spans 15 amino acids. The CDR3 DNA follows: TGTGCCTGGAGTGCGGGGGGACCCCCATCGGGGACCCAGTACTTC. Its protein is CAWSAGGPPSGTQYF.

The chain has TRBV5-1 and TRBJ2-3; 9 nucleotides align to TRBD1. The CDR3 runs to 14 residues. Germline assignment: CDR1 SGHRS and CDR2 YFSETQ. With 7 bases clipped from V and 5 bases from J, the junction kept 8 bases outside the gene matches. CDR3 DNA sequence: TGCGCCAGCGCCGGGACAGGGCAAGGAGATACGCAGTATTTT. Its translation: CASAGTGQGDTQYF.

This clone appeared a single time. This sequence joins TRBV29-1 and TRBJ1-4; possibly TRBD1 for D (6 bases). Germline CDR1 reads SQVTM; CDR2 reads ANQGSEA. The CDR3 runs 15 residues. Trimming removed 7 bases from V and 6 bases from J, with 21 bases in between. CDR3 residues: CSARQAAGGDEKLFF. The CDR3 DNA reads TGCAGCGCTCGACAGGCGGCGGGGGGGGATGAAAAACTGTTTTTT.

This clone has just one count. This chain uses TRBV6-1 with TRBJ1-2; 10 bases agree with TRBD1. Germline lookup yields CDR1 MNHNS and CDR2 SASEGT. There are 15 residues in the CDR3. V trimming: 6 bases; J trimming: 4 bases; junction bases outside the gene matches: 8. The CDR3 DNA is TGTGCCAGCAGCAGTTGGGACAGGGGAGCCTATGGCTACACCTTC. Protein: CASSSWDRGAYGYTF.

The CDR3 DNA sequence: TGTGCCAGCAGCGCCGGACTCACAAGGGACACCGGGGAGCTGTTTTTT. This sequence encodes CASSAGLTRDTGELFF. The V gene is TRBV9, the J gene TRBJ2-2; possibly TRBD2 for D (5 bases). The CDR3 covers 16 residues. CDR1 is SGDLS and CDR2 is YYNGEE in the germline V gene. V lost 3 bases, J lost 3 bases, and 15 bases lay in between.

V usage is TRBV5-1 and J usage is TRBJ2-7, with TRBD1 matching 7 bases. With 2 bases clipped from V and 2 bases from J, the junction kept 7 bases outside the gene matches. Germline CDR1 reads SGHRS; CDR2 reads YFSETQ. CDR3 length: 15 amino acids. CDR3 amino acids: CASSLRDSTAYEQYF. CDR3 DNA sequence: TGCGCCAGCAGCTTAAGGGACAGCACAGCCTACGAGCAGTACTTC.

CDR3 residues: CATERGQGAYEQYF. In DNA form, the CDR3 reads TGTGCCACCGAGCGAGGACAGGGAGCCTACGAGCAGTACTTC. The J gene is TRBJ2-7, the V gene TRBV10-3; 8 positions match TRBD1. V lost 10 bases and J lost 2; bases outside the gene matches: 10. Germline lookup yields CDR1 ENHRY and CDR2 SYGVKD. The CDR3 loop spans 14 amino acids.

The chain recombines TRBV28 with TRBJ1-5, with D possibly TRBD1 on 5 matching bases. The CDR3 sequence is 16 residues long. The V gene's germline CDR1 is MDHEN and CDR2 SYDVKM. Trimming removed 0 bases from V and 2 bases from J, with 11 bases in between. The CDR3 nucleotides read TGTGCCAGCAGTTTATGGTCAACGGGGGGCAATCAGCCCCAGCATTTT. The encoded protein is CASSLWSTGGNQPQHF.

V usage is TRBV15 and J usage is TRBJ1-5; D is perhaps TRBD1 (5 bases). This CDR3 spans 15 amino acids. Germline lookup yields CDR1 LNHNV and CDR2 YYDKDF (reference sequence). Trimming took off 0 bases at V and 6 bases at J, with 12 bases between the two ends. The CDR3 DNA reads as TGTGCCACCAGCAGAGATCAAGGGGTCGCTCAGCCCCAGCATTTT. Translating it yields CATSRDQGVAQPQHF.

The chain combines TRBV7-9 with TRBJ2-7; TRBD2 might be the D (7 bases). V was trimmed by 3 bases and J by 6 bases, leaving 15 bases between them. The CDR3 runs 14 residues. CDR1 and CDR2 (germline): SEHNR, FQNEAQ (reference sequence). The CDR3 DNA reads TGTGCCAGCAGCTTCCAGGGAGGGGGGGGCGAGCAGTACTTC. This translates into CASSFQGGGGEQYF.

This chain uses TRBV28 with TRBJ2-7, with TRBD1 identical over 11 bases. The CDR3 is 14 amino acids. J was trimmed by 1 base and V by 6 bases; bases with no gene match: 2. Germline CDR1 reads MDHEN; CDR2 reads SYDVKM. CDR3 bases: TGTGCCAGCAGGGGGACAGGGGGGTCCTACGAGCAGTACTTC. It codes for CASRGTGGSYEQYF.

The chain carries TRBV7-2 and TRBJ2-2, with a possible D match to TRBD1 (6 bases). The CDR3 spans 14 residues. V was cut by 5 bases and J by 1 base, with 8 bases left in between. The germline CDR1 and CDR2 sequences are SGHTA and FQGNSA. The CDR3, as DNA: TGTGCCAGCAGCCGGGGACAGAACACCGGGGAGCTGTTTTTT. Translated: CASSRGQNTGELFF.

The J gene is TRBJ1-1, the V gene TRBV30; TRBD1 is a possible D gene (5 bases). V gave up 5 bases and J gave up 4 bases, with 17 bases separating them. This CDR3 region has 14 residues. Per germline, CDR1 GTSNPN and CDR2 SVGIG (reference sequence). CDR3 nucleotide sequence: TGTGCCTGGGCAAGACAGCGGGGGGGCACTGAAGCTTTCTTT. This codes for CAWARQRGGTEAFF. Full variable domain (outside the CDR3, taken from reference TRBV30 and TRBJ1-1): SQTIHQWPATLVQPVGSPLSLECTVEGTSNPNLYWYRQAAGRGLQLLFYSVGIGQISSEVPQNLSASRPQDRQFILSSKKLLLSDSGFYLCAWARQRGGTEAFFGQGTRLTVV.

The V gene is TRBV7-6, the J gene TRBJ2-3; TRBD2 might be the D (6 bases). This CDR3 contains 17 residues. Germline CDR1 SGHVS, CDR2 FNYEAQ. Trimming left V 2 bases short and J 2 bases short, with 17 bases between. As DNA, the CDR3 is TGTGCCAGCAGCTTACGGGTTAGCGGAACCTACACAGATACGCAGTATTTT. The encoded protein is CASSLRVSGTYTDTQYF.

V is TRBV25-1 and J is TRBJ1-6, with a weak D call TRBD1 (5 bases). The length of the CDR3 is 13 residues. Between the trimmed V and J ends, which lost 4 bases and 5 bases, there was a span of 6 bases. Germline CDR1 is MGHDK and CDR2 is SYGVNS. Here the CDR3 DNA reads TGTGCCAGCAGTGCAGGGAATAATTCACCCCTCCACTTT. This encodes CASSAGNNSPLHF.

The chain is built from TRBV28 and TRBJ2-7; 9 positions agree with TRBD1. Losses at the gene ends were 7 bases for V and 3 bases for J; bases not matched to a gene: 7. Germline V CDR1 and CDR2: MDHEN, SYDVKM. The CDR3 consists of 14 residues. This chain's CDR3 is CASTSGTGFYEQYF. CDR3 nucleotide sequence: TGTGCCAGCACCTCCGGGACAGGGTTCTACGAGCAGTACTTC.

The chain uses TRBV4-1 and TRBJ2-5; possibly TRBD2 for D (6 bases). Trimming took off 5 bases at V and 5 bases at J, with 15 bases between the two ends. Germline V lookup: CDR1 MGHRA, CDR2 YSYEKL. This CDR3 is 14 amino acids long. CDR3 sequence: CASSKTLAGETQYF. CDR3 DNA: TGCGCCAGCAGCAAAACACTAGCAGGCGAGACCCAGTACTTC.